This T cell receptor (beta chain) was observed in a study of T-cell reconstitution after alpha-beta-depleted transplantation in children. Findings and limits, study-wide: Once a year had passed after transplant, T-cell counts and diversity came mostly from newly produced T cells. About two months after transplant, alpha-beta T cells reportedly came from several hundred expanded graft clones. Surviving recipient T cells and thymic progenitors accounted for the high day-60 TCRbeta diversity observed in some patients.

The TCRbeta library was prepared with unique molecular identifiers. From the PCR reads, TCRdb called clonotypes with MiXCR, one entry per CDR3 protein. The repertoire holds roughly 490,000 distinct CDR3 sequences, about an eighth seen once, with 11% to 15% in the top ten. This clonotype was seen a few times. Its antigen is unidentified. The CDR3 sequence is 15 residues long. V dropped 0 bases and J dropped 3; count of bases not matched to a gene: 4. From germline, CDR1 is MNHEY and CDR2 SMNVEV (reference sequence). The TCR comes from a female patient aged 2-15 years who had a stem cell transplant for aplastic anemia, so the T cells may come from the graft donor. Material: PBMCs, mostly from graft donor cells, obtained 180 days after TCRalphabeta/CD19-depleted stem cell transplant. The chain recombines TRBV27 with TRBJ2-5; 7 bases are a match to TRBD1. The DNA of the CDR3 is TGTGCCAGCAGTTTATCCGGGACAGTAAAAGAGACCCAGTACTTC. Residues: CASSLSGTVKETQYF.